The 12 T cell receptor beta chains given below trace back to one sample, sequenced in a study. TCRdb itself ran the 5' RACE reads through MiXCR, one entry per CDR3 protein. The repertoire consists of nearly 5,500 distinct CDR3 sequences, with around half occurring once and the leading ten covering approximately 3.9%. The sample taken for sequencing was memory CD4+ T cells sorted from blood. Subset in this sample: memory CD4+ T cells, CD4+CD45RO+CD25-. The receptors were sampled from a female donor with breast cancer.

V is TRBV6-6 and J is TRBJ1-1, with 12 nucleotides matching TRBD1. The junction had 16 bases not matched to a gene; V was cut back by 7 bases and J by 1 base. This CDR3 spans 19 amino acids. CDR1 MNHNY and CDR2 SVGAGI come from the germline V gene (reference sequence). The CDR3 reads CASILGGTGQGARNTEAFF. The CDR3 DNA sequence: TGTGCCAGCATATTAGGCGGGACGGGACAGGGGGCAAGGAACACTGAAGCTTTCTTT.

About this clonotype itself: At one end the junction does not follow the germline gene, possibly because of a read error. The V gene is TRBV12-3 or TRBV12-4, the J gene TRBJ1-2, with D possibly matching TRBD1 (5 bases). This CDR3 region has 14 residues. The CDR3: CASSLDGGVYRAAF. The CDR3 nucleotides read TGTGCCAGCAGTTTGGATGGGGGGGTTTACCGCGCCGCCTTC.

The J gene is TRBJ1-4, the V gene TRBV7-9; D uncertain. Looked up from germline, CDR1 is SEHNR and CDR2 is FQNEAQ (reference sequence). This CDR3 comprises 15 residues. V lost 5 bases to trimming and J lost 0 bases, with 10 bases between them. The CDR3 reads CASSPNKATNEKLFF. CDR3 nucleotides: TGTGCCAGCAGCCCTAACAAAGCAACTAATGAAAAACTGTTTTTT.

The genes are TRBV4-1 and TRBJ2-1; 7 bases map to TRBD1. J was trimmed by 7 bases and V by 2 bases; bases with no gene match: 8. CDR1 and CDR2 (germline): MGHRA, YSYEKL. The CDR3 spans 15 residues. CDR3 coding DNA: TGCGCCAGCAGCCAACCCGGGACAGTTCCTAATGAGCAGTTCTTC. Translation gives CASSQPGTVPNEQFF.

The V and J genes are TRBV27 and TRBJ2-1, with 9 bases identical to TRBD2. Looked up from germline, CDR1 is MNHEY and CDR2 is SMNVEV (reference sequence). The J segment lost 5 bases and the V segment lost 4 bases, leaving 9 bases of the junction unmatched. The CDR3 has 16 amino acids. The CDR3, as DNA: TGTGCCAGCAGTTCCCCCTGGCGGGAGGGGAACAATGAGCAGTTCTTC. This sequence encodes CASSSPWREGNNEQFF.

The CDR3 DNA reads as TGTGCCTGGGATGGGGGGGCTGACCTACAAGAGACCCAGTACTTC. It translates to CAWDGGADLQETQYF. V usage is TRBV30 and J usage is TRBJ2-5, with TRBD2 as a possible D gene (7 bases). V lost 5 bases and J lost 2, with 18 bases in between. CDR3 length: 15 amino acids. Germline V gene lookup returns CDR1 GTSNPN and CDR2 SVGIG (reference sequence).

The chain uses TRBV5-1 and TRBJ2-3, with D tentatively TRBD1 (6 bases). V gave up 5 bases and J gave up 4 bases, with 14 bases separating them. CDR3 length: 14 amino acids. Germline assignment: CDR1 SGHRS and CDR2 YFSETQ. The CDR3 reads CASRAQGLSDTQYF. In DNA, the CDR3 is TGCGCCAGCAGGGCACAGGGTCTCTCAGATACGCAGTATTTT. Full variable domain (rest looked up from reference TRBV5-1 and TRBJ2-3): KAGVTQTPRYLIKTRGQQVTLSCSPISGHRSVSWYQQTPGQGLQFLFEYFSETQRNKGNFPGRFSGRQFSNSRSEMNVSTLELGDSALYLCASRAQGLSDTQYFGPGTRLTVL.

This clonotype was observed once. V gene TRBV5-1 combines with J gene TRBJ2-7, with 10 bases identical to TRBD1. This CDR3 has 15 residues. The ends lost 4 bases at V and 6 bases at J; junction bases unmatched: 10. The germline V gene has CDR1 SGHRS and CDR2 YFSETQ. The CDR3, as DNA: TGCGCCAGCAGCCCCAGACAGGGGGCCGGCTCCGAGCAGTACTTC. This gives the protein CASSPRQGAGSEQYF.

V usage is TRBV15 and J usage is TRBJ2-3; the D is unclear. The CDR3 covers 13 residues. With 0 bases removed from V and 4 bases from J, the gap between germline ends came to 5 bases. Looked up from germline, CDR1 is LNHNV and CDR2 is YYDKDF (reference sequence). The CDR3 DNA sequence: TGTGCCACCAGCAGAGATGAGTCAGATACGCAGTATTTT. Encoded protein: CATSRDESDTQYF.

This rearrangement joins TRBV6-5 to TRBJ2-1; TRBD2 matches 13 bases. The J segment lost 8 bases and the V segment lost 2 bases, leaving 6 bases of the junction unmatched. From germline, CDR1 is MNHEY and CDR2 SVGAGI. The CDR3 is 16 residues long. The CDR3 spells CASSYAGTSGIYEQFF. CDR3 nucleotides: TGTGCCAGCAGTTACGCCGGGACTAGCGGGATTTATGAGCAGTTCTTC.

This sequence joins TRBV15 and TRBJ1-1; D not certain. The V end lost 0 bases, the J end lost 3 bases, and 11 bases lay between the germline ends. Germline V lookup: CDR1 LNHNV, CDR2 YYDKDF (reference sequence). The CDR3 spans 15 residues. CDR3 residues: CATSRDLTWDTEAFF. The CDR3 DNA reads as TGTGCCACCAGCAGAGATCTAACGTGGGACACTGAAGCTTTCTTT. Variable domain in full (rest from reference TRBV15 and TRBJ1-1): DAMVIQNPRYQVTQFGKPVTLSCSQTLNHNVMYWYQQKSSQAPKLLFHYYDKDFNNEADTPDNFQSRRPNTSFCFLDIRSPGLGDTAMYLCATSRDLTWDTEAFFGQGTRLTVV.

The rearrangement uses TRBV6-1 and TRBJ1-2; TRBD1 might be the D (6 bases). V lost 6 bases and J 6 bases, leaving 8 bases between the germline ends. The CDR3 is 11 residues long. CDR1 is MNHNS, CDR2 SASEGT, per germline. The CDR3 DNA is TGTGCCAGCAGGTCAGGGGATGGCTACACCTTC. As protein: CASRSGDGYTF.